These T cell receptor beta chains were read from a single sample in a study of patients and donors after allogeneic stem cell transplantation. In TCRdb, the RT-PCR reads were re-called with MiXCR into one record per CDR3 protein. The sample carries about 960,000 distinct CDR3 sequences, roughly 18% recorded once. The sequenced sample was blood, either unsorted or a sorted T cell fraction (not recorded which). These receptors came from a human donor who was either an allogeneic HSCT recipient or a stem cell or donor lymphocyte infusion donor (not recorded which). It is not recorded whose cells these are; they may come from a transplant donor. CDR3s include the opening cysteine and the closing phenylalanine or tryptophan. D genes are given only for firm matches. A row's size may be missing; if present it is once, few, many or a size class.

abundance	v_gene	j_gene	d_gene	CDR3nt	CDR3aa
few	TRBV5-1	TRBJ1-1	-	TGCGCCAGCAGCTTGTCTGGGGGGCAGGGAGTCGAAGCTTTCTTT	CASSLSGGQGVEAFF
few	TRBV27	TRBJ2-7	-	TGTGCCAGCAGTTTGAAACTCCCTTCGAGGGAGCAGTACTTC	CASSLKLPSREQYF
few	TRBV2	TRBJ1-5	-	TGTGCCAGCAGTGAAGCTGTGGGGAGCAATCAGCCCCAGCATTTT	CASSEAVGSNQPQHF
-	TRBV29-1	TRBJ2-7	-	TGCAGCGTTGATGAGGGGCTTCGCGAGCAGTACTTC	CSVDEGLREQYF
few	TRBV12-3/TRBV12-4	TRBJ1-4	TRBD1	TGTGCCAGCAGCCCCAGGGGGACAGCGGGCGGGGTGAGACTGTTTTTT	CASSPRGTAGGVRLFF
-	TRBV5-1	TRBJ2-3	TRBD1	TGCGCCAGCACGCGACAGGGGGCTAAGGCTAGCACAGATACGCAGTATTTT	CASTRQGAKASTDTQYF
-	TRBV11-1	TRBJ1-1	TRBD1	TGTGCCAGCAGCTCAATGACAGGGGACACTGAAACTTTCTTT	CASSSMTGDTETFF
few	TRBV4-3	TRBJ2-3	TRBD2	TGCGCCAGCAGCCAAGATCGGGGACTAGTCACTGGGTATTTT	CASSQDRGLVTGYF
-	TRBV6-5	TRBJ2-1	TRBD2	TGTGCCAGCAGTTACGGCGGACTAGCGGACAATGAGCAGTTCTTC	CASSYGGLADNEQFF
-	TRBV12-3/TRBV12-4	TRBJ1-1	-	TGTGCCAGCAGTCGCCGTCTAAGGGAGAACACTGAAGCTTTCTTT	CASSRRLRENTEAFF
many	TRBV12-3/TRBV12-4	TRBJ2-5	-	TGTGCCAGCAGGGATAAAGAGACCCAGTACTTC	CASRDKETQYF
many	TRBV29-1	TRBJ1-1	-	TGCAGCGTCCAGGGGAAGAACACTGAAGCTTTCTTT	CSVQGKNTEAFF
few	TRBV7-3	TRBJ2-1	TRBD1	TGTGCCAGCAGCTCCGAACCCTACAGGGGGCGCCGGAATGAGCAGTTCTTC	CASSSEPYRGRRNEQFF
-	TRBV2	TRBJ2-1	TRBD2	TGTGCCAGCAGTCGCTGGGGGGGTGGGATGTCCGATGAGCAGTTCTTC	CASSRWGGGMSDEQFF
many	TRBV12-3/TRBV12-4	TRBJ1-2	TRBD1	TGTGCCAGCAGTTTCCCGGGACAGGATGGCTACACCTTC	CASSFPGQDGYTF
-	TRBV14	TRBJ2-5	TRBD2	TGTGCCAGCGATCCCGGGACTAGCGGGACCCTCTCCAAGAGACCCCAGTACTTC	CASDPGTSGTLSKRPQYF
few	TRBV20-1	TRBJ1-2	-	TGCAGTGCCAAGGGACCAAATAACTATGGCTACACCTTC	CSAKGPNNYGYTF
-	TRBV20-1	TRBJ2-7	-	TGCAGTGCTAGAGATGGGAGAGGGTCCTACTACGAGCAGTACTTC	CSARDGRGSYYEQYF
many	TRBV20-1	TRBJ2-5	-	TGCAGTGCTAGGACCGTAGGGACCCAGTACTTC	CSARTVGTQYF
-	TRBV14	TRBJ2-1	-	TGTGCCAGCAGCCATCTTCGGGGCGCGGCTCTGTTCTTC	CASSHLRGAALFF
few	TRBV7-3	TRBJ2-3	-	TGTGCCAGCAGCTTAAATGGGCTACAAGTTAGCACAGATACGCAGTATTTT	CASSLNGLQVSTDTQYF
few	TRBV27	TRBJ1-2	-	TGTGCCAGCAGTTCCCGGCAGACGGAAGGGCATGGCTACACCTTC	CASSSRQTEGHGYTF
-	TRBV11-2	TRBJ2-1	TRBD2	TGTGCCAGCAGCCCTCTAGCGGGAAGTCCCACTTACAATGAGCAGTTCTTC	CASSPLAGSPTYNEQFF
few	TRBV12-3/TRBV12-4	TRBJ2-3	TRBD1	TGTGCCAGCAGTTCCGGGACAGGGGGCCCAGATACGCAGTATTTT	CASSSGTGGPDTQYF
few	TRBV20-1	TRBJ2-6	-	TGCAGTGCTCCACAGGGTAACAAAAACGTCCTGACTTTC	CSAPQGNKNVLTF
-	TRBV7-9	TRBJ1-4	TRBD1	TGTGCCAGCAGCTTATTAACCGGGGACAGGAACAATGAAAAACTGTTTTTT	CASSLLTGDRNNEKLFF
-	TRBV21-1	TRBJ1-1	-	TGTGCCAGCAGCAGGGGCAGGGGGGGTTGGGCTTTCTTT	CASSRGRGGWAFF
few	TRBV18	TRBJ2-5	-	TGTGCCAGCTCACGATCGAGGCAAGAGACCCAGTACTTC	CASSRSRQETQYF
-	TRBV24-1	TRBJ2-1	-	TGTGCCACCCAGGTGGGGGGAGACTACAATGAGCAGTTCTTC	CATQVGGDYNEQFF
-	TRBV5-1	TRBJ2-2	-	TGCGCCAGCAGCGATTCCGGGGCCAACACCGGGGAGCTGTTTTTT	CASSDSGANTGELFF
-	TRBV11-2	TRBJ1-2	TRBD1	TGTGCCAGCAGGCCCCTTAAAGCTAAGACAGGGGGCTATGGCTACACCTTC	CASRPLKAKTGGYGYTF
few	TRBV6-1	TRBJ1-1	-	TGTGCCAGCAGTGAATTTAGTAGACGGACAAGTGAAGCTTTCTTT	CASSEFSRRTSEAFF
-	TRBV15	TRBJ1-6	-	TGTGCCACCAGCAGAGATTCCAGCTCCTATAATTCACCCCTCCACTTT	CATSRDSSSYNSPLHF
-	TRBV10-3	TRBJ2-5	TRBD2	TGTGCCATCAGTGAGCTAGCGGGAGGAGGCCAAGAGACCCAGTACTTC	CAISELAGGGQETQYF
-	TRBV11-1	TRBJ2-3	-	TGTGCCAGCAGCTCGGAGGGGCGCGGGGGCTATACGCAGTATTTT	CASSSEGRGGYTQYF
few	TRBV13	TRBJ2-7	-	TGTGCCAGCAGCTTAGGGGACCGGGTCCTAGGCCCCTCCTACGAGCAGTACTTC	CASSLGDRVLGPSYEQYF
many	TRBV6-5	TRBJ2-7	-	TGTGCCAGCAGTTACTCGTCCGACGGGAAGAACGGTCCGAACGAGCAGTACTTC	CASSYSSDGKNGPNEQYF
-	TRBV5-6	TRBJ2-5	-	TGTGCCAGCAGCTCGAAGACGTCCGGGACCCAAGAGACCCAGTACTTC	CASSSKTSGTQETQYF
few	TRBV7-9	TRBJ1-4	-	TGTGCCAGCAGCTGGAGGGCTGGGGAAAAACTGTTTTTT	CASSWRAGEKLFF
-	TRBV6-2/TRBV6-3	TRBJ2-2	-	TGTGCCAGCAGTTACCTGGGAATGAACACCGGGGAGCTGTTTTTT	CASSYLGMNTGELFF
few	TRBV5-1	TRBJ2-2	-	TGCGCCAGCAGCTTGGTAACCAAGAACACCGGGGAGCTGTTTTTT	CASSLVTKNTGELFF
-	TRBV7-2	TRBJ2-7	-	TGTGCCAGCAGCCCTGAAGGGACTTTATACTACGAGCAGTACTTC	CASSPEGTLYYEQYF
few	TRBV12-5	TRBJ2-1	-	TGTGCTAGTGGCGGGAGAAGCGGGCGCAACAATGAGCAGTTCTTC	CASGGRSGRNNEQFF
-	TRBV7-3	TRBJ2-2	TRBD2	TGTGCCAGCAGCCCCGGATTAGGCAGCGGGAGGACCGGGGAGCTGTTTTTT	CASSPGLGSGRTGELFF
-	TRBV13	TRBJ2-3	-	TGTGCCACGAAAGAGGGGGGGCGCTTAGATACGCAGTATTTT	CATKEGGRLDTQYF
-	TRBV5-1	TRBJ1-2	TRBD1	TGCGCCAGCAGCCAGGGGGTCGGCACTGGCTACACCTTC	CASSQGVGTGYTF
few	TRBV9	TRBJ2-1	TRBD2	TGTGCCAGCAGCGTAGACGTAGCGGGAGGGGGGAATGAGCAGTTCTTC	CASSVDVAGGGNEQFF
-	TRBV5-1	TRBJ1-2	-	TGCGCCAGCAGTTTTTCCGGGACAATGGATGGCTACACCTTC	CASSFSGTMDGYTF
few	TRBV12-3/TRBV12-4	TRBJ2-5	-	TGTGCCAGCAATACTCTGACAGGCCTACAAGAGACCCAGTACTTC	CASNTLTGLQETQYF
few	TRBV6-2/TRBV6-3	TRBJ1-5	TRBD1	TGTGCCAGCAGCCGAACCGACAGGGGGCTTAATCAGCCCCAGCATTTT	CASSRTDRGLNQPQHF